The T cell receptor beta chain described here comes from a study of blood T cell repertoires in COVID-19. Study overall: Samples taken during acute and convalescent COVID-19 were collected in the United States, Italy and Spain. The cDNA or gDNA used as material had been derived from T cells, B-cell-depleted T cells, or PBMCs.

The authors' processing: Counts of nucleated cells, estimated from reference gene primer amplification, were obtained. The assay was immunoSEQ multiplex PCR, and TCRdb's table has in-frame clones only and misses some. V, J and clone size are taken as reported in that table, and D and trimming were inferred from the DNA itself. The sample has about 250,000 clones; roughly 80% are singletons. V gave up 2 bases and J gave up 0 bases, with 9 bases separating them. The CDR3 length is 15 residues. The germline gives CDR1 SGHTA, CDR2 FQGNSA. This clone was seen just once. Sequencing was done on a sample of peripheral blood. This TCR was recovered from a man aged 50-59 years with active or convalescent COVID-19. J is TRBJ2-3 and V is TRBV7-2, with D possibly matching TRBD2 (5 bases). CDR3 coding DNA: TGTGCCAGCAGCTTAAGCGGTATTAGCACAGATACGCAGTATTTT. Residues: CASSLSGISTDTQYF.